This T cell receptor beta chain was sequenced in a study of control samples from healthy donors and cancer patients. TCRdb's copy holds only in-frame clones and misses some; the assay was immunoSEQ multiplex PCR. The sample has 120,000 or so clones, 70% to 90% seen once. Germline V gene data show CDR1 as LNHDA and CDR2 as SQIVND (reference sequence). This CDR3 spans 14 amino acids. V lost 7 bases and J 8 bases, leaving 17 bases between the germline ends. The rearrangement joins TRBV19 to TRBJ1-4; D perhaps matches TRBD1 (5 bases). Sequences were obtained from blood. The origin of this receptor is a man aged 55-75 years in good health. The CDR3 loop is CASTPRDRGEKLFF. DNA for the CDR3: TGTGCCAGTACTCCCCGGGACCGGGGAGAAAAACTGTTTTTT. Supplemented by reference TRBV19 and TRBJ1-4, the full variable domain reads DGGITQSPKYLFRKEGQNVTLSCEQNLNHDAMYWYRQDPGQGLRLIYYSQIVNDFQKGDIAEGYSVSREKKESFPLTVTSAQKNPTAFYLCASTPRDRGEKLFFGSGTQLSVL.